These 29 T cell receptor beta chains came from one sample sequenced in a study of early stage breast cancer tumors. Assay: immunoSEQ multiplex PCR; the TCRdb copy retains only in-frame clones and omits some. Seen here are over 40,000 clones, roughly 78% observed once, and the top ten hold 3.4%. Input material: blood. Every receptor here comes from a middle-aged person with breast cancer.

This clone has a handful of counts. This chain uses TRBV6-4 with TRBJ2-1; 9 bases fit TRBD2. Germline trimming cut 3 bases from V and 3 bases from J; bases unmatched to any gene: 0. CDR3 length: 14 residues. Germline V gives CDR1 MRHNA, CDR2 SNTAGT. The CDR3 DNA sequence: TGTGCCAGCAGTGAGCGGGAGGGCTACAATGAGCAGTTCTTC. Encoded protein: CASSEREGYNEQFF.

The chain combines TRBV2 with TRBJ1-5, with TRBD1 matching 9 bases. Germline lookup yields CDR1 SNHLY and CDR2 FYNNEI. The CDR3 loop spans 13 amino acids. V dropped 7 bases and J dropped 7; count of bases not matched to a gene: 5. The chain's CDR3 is CASKDRGYQPQHF. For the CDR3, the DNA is TGTGCCAGCAAAGACAGGGGGTACCAGCCCCAGCATTTT.

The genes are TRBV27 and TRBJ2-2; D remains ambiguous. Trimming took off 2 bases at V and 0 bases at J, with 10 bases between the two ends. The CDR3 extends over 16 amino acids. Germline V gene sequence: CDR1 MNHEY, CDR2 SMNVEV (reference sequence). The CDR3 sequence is CASSLLSGANTGELFF. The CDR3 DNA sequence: TGTGCCAGCAGTTTACTCTCAGGCGCGAACACCGGGGAGCTGTTTTTT.

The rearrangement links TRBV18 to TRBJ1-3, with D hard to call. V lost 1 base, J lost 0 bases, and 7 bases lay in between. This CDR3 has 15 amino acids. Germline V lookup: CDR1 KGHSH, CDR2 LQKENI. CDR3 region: CASSPRILSGNTIYF. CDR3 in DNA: TGTGCCAGCTCACCACGCATCCTCTCTGGAAACACCATATATTTT. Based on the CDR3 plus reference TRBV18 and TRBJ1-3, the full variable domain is NAGVMQNPRHLVRRRGQEARLRCSPMKGHSHVYWYRQLPEEGLKFMVYLQKENIIDESGMPKERFSAEFPKEGPSILRIQQVVRGDSAAYFCASSPRILSGNTIYFGEGSWLTVV.

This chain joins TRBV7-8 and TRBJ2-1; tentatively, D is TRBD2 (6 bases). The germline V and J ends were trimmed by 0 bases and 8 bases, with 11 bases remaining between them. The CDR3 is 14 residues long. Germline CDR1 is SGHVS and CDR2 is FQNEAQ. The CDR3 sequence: CASSLAGGNDEQFF. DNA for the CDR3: TGTGCCAGCAGCTTAGCGGGAGGTAACGATGAGCAGTTCTTC.

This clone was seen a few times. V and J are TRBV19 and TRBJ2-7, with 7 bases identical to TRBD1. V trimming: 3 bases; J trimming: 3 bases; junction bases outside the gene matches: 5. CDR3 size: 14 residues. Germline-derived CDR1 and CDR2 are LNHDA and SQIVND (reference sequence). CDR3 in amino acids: CASSIRQGDYEQYF. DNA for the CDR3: TGTGCCAGTAGTATTCGTCAGGGGGACTACGAGCAGTACTTC.

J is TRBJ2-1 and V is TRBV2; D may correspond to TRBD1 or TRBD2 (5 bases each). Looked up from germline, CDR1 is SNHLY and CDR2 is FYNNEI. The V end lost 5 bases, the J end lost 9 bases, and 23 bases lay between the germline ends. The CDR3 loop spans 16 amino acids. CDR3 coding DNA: TGTGCCAGCAGTTTCACCGGGACCCTCAAAAGCGGTGAGCAGTTCTTC. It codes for CASSFTGTLKSGEQFF. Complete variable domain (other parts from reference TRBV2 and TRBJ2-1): EPEVTQTPSHQVTQMGQEVILRCVPISNHLYFYWYRQILGQKVEFLVSFYNNEISEKSEIFDDQFSVERPDGSNFTLKIRSTKLEDSAMYFCASSFTGTLKSGEQFFGPGTRLTVL.

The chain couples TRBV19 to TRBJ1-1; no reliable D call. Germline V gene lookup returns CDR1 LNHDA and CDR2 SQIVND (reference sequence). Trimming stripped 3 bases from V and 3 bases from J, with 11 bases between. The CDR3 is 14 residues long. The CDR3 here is CASSMAPGDTEAFF. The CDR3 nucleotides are TGTGCCAGTAGTATGGCTCCTGGGGACACTGAAGCTTTCTTT.

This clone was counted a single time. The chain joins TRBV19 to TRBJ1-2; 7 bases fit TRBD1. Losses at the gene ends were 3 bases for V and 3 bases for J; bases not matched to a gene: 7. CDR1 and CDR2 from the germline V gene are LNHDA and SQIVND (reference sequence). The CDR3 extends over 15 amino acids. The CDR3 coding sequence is TGTGCCAGTAGTATTACGACAGGGTCCCACTATGGCTACACCTTC. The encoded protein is CASSITTGSHYGYTF.

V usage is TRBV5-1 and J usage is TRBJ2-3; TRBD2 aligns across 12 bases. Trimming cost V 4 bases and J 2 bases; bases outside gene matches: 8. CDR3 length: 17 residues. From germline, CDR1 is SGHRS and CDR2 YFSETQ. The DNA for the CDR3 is TGCGCCAGCAGCAGTCCCGGACTAGCGGGGTCCACAGATACGCAGTATTTT. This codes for CASSSPGLAGSTDTQYF.

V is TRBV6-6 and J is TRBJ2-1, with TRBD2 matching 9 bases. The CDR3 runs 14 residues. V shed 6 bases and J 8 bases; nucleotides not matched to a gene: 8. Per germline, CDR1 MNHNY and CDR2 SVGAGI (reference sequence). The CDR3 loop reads CASREREAPHEQFF. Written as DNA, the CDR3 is TGTGCCAGCAGAGAGCGGGAGGCCCCTCATGAGCAGTTCTTC.

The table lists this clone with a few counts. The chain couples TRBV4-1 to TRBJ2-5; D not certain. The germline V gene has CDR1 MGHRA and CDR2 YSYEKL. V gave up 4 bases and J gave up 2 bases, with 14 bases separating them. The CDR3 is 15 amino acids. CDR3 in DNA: TGCGCCAGCAGCCCAACTATTGTCGGGCAAGAGACCCAGTACTTC. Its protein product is CASSPTIVGQETQYF.

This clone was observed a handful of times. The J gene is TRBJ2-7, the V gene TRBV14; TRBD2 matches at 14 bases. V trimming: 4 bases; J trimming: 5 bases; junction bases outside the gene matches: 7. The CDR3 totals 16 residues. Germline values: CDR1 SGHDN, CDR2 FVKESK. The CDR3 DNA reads TGTGCCAGCAGCCCCCTGGGACTAGCGGGAGAAAACGAGCAGTACTTC. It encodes CASSPLGLAGENEQYF.

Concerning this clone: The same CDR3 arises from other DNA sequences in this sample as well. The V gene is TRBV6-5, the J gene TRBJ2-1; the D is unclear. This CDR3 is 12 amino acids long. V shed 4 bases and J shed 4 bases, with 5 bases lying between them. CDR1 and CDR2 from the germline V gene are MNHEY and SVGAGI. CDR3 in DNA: TGTGCCAGCAGTTCACGTTACAATGAGCAGTTCTTC. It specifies CASSSRYNEQFF.

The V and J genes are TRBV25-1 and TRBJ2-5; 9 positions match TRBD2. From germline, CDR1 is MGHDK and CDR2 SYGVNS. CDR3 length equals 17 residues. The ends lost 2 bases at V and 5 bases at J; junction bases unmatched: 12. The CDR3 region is CASSELPAGGGFETQYF. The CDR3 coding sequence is TGTGCCAGCAGTGAACTCCCTGCGGGAGGGGGCTTTGAGACCCAGTACTTC.

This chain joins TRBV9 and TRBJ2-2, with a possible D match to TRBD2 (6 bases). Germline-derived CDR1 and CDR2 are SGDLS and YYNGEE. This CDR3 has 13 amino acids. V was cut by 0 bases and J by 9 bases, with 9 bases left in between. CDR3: CASSVGTKRELFF. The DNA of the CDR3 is TGTGCCAGCAGCGTAGGGACTAAAAGGGAGCTGTTTTTT.

The CDR3 DNA reads TGCGCCAGCAGCTTGGCCGGCAGACAAGAGACCCAGTACTTC. Protein product: CASSLAGRQETQYF. The V and J genes are TRBV5-1 and TRBJ2-5; D is unclear. The V gene's germline CDR1 is SGHRS and CDR2 YFSETQ. This CDR3 is built from 14 residues. V lost 0 bases and J lost 2, with 8 bases in between. Together with reference TRBV5-1 and TRBJ2-5, the CDR3 gives the full variable domain: KAGVTQTPRYLIKTRGQQVTLSCSPISGHRSVSWYQQTPGQGLQFLFEYFSETQRNKGNFPGRFSGRQFSNSRSEMNVSTLELGDSALYLCASSLAGRQETQYFGPGTRLLVL.

CDR3 sequence (DNA): TGTGCCAGCAGCCCGGGATTCTATGGCTACACCTTC. It specifies CASSPGFYGYTF. The rearrangement links TRBV5-4 to TRBJ1-2; D is unclear. The CDR3 sequence is 12 residues long. Germline assignment: CDR1 SGHNT and CDR2 YYREEE (reference sequence). Trimming took off 4 bases at V and 4 bases at J, with 8 bases between the two ends.

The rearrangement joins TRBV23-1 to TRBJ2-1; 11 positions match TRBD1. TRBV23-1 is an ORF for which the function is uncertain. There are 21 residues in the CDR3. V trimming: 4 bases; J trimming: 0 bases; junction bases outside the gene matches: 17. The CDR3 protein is CASSPPPSPRDRGFSYNEQFF. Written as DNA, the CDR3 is TGCGCCAGCAGTCCTCCCCCCAGTCCTCGGGACAGGGGGTTCTCCTACAATGAGCAGTTCTTC.

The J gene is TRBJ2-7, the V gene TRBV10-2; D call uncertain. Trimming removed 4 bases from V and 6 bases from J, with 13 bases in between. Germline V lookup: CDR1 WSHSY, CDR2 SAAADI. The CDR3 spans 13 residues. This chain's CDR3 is CASSGTQVGEQYF. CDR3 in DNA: TGCGCCAGCAGTGGGACCCAAGTAGGCGAGCAGTACTTC.

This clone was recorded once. Here the CDR3 reads CAISESRAGGQGSNYGYTF. The CDR3 nucleotides read TGTGCCATCAGTGAGTCTCGGGCGGGAGGACAGGGATCCAACTATGGCTACACCTTC. This chain uses TRBV10-3 with TRBJ1-2; 8 nucleotides agree with TRBD1. Trimming took 0 bases from V and 2 from J; bases not matched to a gene: 14. Germline CDR1 ENHRY, CDR2 SYGVKD. The CDR3 loop spans 19 amino acids.

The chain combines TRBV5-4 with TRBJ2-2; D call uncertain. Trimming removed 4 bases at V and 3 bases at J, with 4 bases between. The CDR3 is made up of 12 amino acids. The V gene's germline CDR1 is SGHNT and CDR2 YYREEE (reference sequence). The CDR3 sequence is CASSVDTGELFF. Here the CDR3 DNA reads TGTGCCAGCAGCGTAGACACCGGGGAGCTGTTTTTT.

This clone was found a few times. The CDR3 region is CAWTQGYTIYF. In DNA form, the CDR3 reads TGTGCCTGGACACAGGGCTACACCATATATTTT. The J gene is TRBJ1-3, the V gene TRBV30; tentative D call: TRBD1 (6 bases). The germline V gene encodes CDR1 GTSNPN and CDR2 SVGIG (reference sequence). The V and J ends lost 4 bases and 8 bases respectively, with 9 bases between them. The CDR3 is 11 residues long.

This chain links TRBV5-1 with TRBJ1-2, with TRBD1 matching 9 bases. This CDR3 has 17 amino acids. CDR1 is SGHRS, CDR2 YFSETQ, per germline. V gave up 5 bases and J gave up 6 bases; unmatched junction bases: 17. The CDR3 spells CASRFPPGQGSGDGYTF. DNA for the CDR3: TGCGCCAGCAGGTTCCCACCGGGACAGGGTTCGGGAGATGGCTACACCTTC.

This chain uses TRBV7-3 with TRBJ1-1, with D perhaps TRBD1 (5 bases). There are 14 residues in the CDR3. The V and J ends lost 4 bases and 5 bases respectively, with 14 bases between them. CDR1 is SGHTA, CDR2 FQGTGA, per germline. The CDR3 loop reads CASSSQGVGTEAFF. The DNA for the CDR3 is TGTGCCAGCAGCTCTCAGGGAGTCGGAACTGAAGCTTTCTTT.

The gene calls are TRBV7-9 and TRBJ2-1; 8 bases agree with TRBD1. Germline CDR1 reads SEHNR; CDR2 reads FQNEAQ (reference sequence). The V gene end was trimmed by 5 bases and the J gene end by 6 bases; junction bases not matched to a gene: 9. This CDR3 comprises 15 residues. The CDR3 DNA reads TGTGCCAGCAGCCCACTGGGACAGGAACTCAATGAGCAGTTCTTC. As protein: CASSPLGQELNEQFF.

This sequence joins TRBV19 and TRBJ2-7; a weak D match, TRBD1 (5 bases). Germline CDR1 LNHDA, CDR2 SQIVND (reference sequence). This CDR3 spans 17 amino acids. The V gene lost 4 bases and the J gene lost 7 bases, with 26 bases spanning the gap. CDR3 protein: CASSRNSLREDTGEQYF. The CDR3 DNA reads TGTGCCAGTAGTAGAAATTCCCTCAGGGAAGATACGGGTGAGCAGTACTTC.

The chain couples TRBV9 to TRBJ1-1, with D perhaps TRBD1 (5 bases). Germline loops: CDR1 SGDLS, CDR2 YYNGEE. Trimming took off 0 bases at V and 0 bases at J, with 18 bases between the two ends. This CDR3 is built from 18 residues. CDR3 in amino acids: CASSVAPAGSRMNTEAFF. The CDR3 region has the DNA TGTGCCAGCAGCGTAGCCCCGGCAGGGAGTAGAATGAACACTGAAGCTTTCTTT.

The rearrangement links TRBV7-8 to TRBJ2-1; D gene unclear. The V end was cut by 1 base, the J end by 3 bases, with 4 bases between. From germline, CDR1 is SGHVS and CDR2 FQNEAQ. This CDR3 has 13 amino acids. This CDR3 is CASSLVDYNEQFF. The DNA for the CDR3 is TGTGCCAGCAGCTTAGTAGACTACAATGAGCAGTTCTTC.